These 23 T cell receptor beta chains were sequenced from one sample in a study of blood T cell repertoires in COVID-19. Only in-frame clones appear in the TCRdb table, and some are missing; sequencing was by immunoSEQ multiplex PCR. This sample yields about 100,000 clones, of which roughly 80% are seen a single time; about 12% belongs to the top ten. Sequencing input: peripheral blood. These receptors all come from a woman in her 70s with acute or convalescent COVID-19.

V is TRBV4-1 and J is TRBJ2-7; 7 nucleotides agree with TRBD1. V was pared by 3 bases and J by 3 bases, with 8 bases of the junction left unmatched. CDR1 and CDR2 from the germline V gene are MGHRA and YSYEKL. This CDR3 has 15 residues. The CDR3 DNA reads TGCGCCAGCAGCCAGGGGACAGCCTTATACTACGAGCAGTACTTC. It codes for CASSQGTALYYEQYF.

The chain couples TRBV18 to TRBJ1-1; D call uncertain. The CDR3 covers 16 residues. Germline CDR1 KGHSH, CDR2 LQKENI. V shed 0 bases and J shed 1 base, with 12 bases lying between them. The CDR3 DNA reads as TGTGCCAGCTCACCACCGTTAATTCTCGGGAACACTGAAGCTTTCTTT. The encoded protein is CASSPPLILGNTEAFF.

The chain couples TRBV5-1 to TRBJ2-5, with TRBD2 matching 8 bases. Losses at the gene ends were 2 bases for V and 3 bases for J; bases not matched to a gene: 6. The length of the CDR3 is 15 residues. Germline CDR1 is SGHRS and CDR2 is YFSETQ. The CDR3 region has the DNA TGCGCCAGCAGCTTCCGAGCGGGAGTTGAAGAGACCCAGTACTTC. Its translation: CASSFRAGVEETQYF.

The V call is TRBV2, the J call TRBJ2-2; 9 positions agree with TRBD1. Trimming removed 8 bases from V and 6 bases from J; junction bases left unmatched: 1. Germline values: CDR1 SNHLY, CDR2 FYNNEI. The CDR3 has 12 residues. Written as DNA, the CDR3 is TGTGCCAGCGACAGGGGGGCCGGGGAGCTGTTTTTT. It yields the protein CASDRGAGELFF.

The CDR3 bases are TGTGCCAGCATGAACAGGCATACCAATCAGCCCCAGCATTTT. Translation gives CASMNRHTNQPQHF. This chain joins TRBV28 and TRBJ1-5; D is perhaps TRBD1 (5 bases). Looked up from germline, CDR1 is MDHEN and CDR2 is SYDVKM. The V and J ends lost 7 bases and 3 bases respectively, with 13 bases between them. This CDR3 region has 14 residues. Looking up the rest from reference TRBV28 and TRBJ1-5 gives the full variable domain: DVKVTQSSRYLVKRTGEKVFLECVQDMDHENMFWYRQDPGLGLRLIYFSYDVKMKEKGDIPEGYSVSREKKERFSLILESASTNQTSMYLCASMNRHTNQPQHFGDGTRLSIL.

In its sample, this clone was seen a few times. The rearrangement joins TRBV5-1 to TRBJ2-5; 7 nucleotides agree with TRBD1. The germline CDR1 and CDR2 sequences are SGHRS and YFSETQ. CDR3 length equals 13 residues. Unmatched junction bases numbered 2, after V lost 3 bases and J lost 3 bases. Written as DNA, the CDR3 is TGCGCCAGCAGCTCCGGACAGGAAGAGACCCAGTACTTC. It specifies CASSSGQEETQYF.

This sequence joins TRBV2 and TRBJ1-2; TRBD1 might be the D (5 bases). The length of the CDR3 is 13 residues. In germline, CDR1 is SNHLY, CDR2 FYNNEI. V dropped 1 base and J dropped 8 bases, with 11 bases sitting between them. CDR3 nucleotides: TGTGCCAGCAGTGAAGGGGGGGTTTTCGGCTACACCTTC. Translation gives CASSEGGVFGYTF.

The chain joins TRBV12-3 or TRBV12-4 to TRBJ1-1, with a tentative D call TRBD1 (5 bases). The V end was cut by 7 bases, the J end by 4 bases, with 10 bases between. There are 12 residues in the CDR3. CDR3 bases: TGTGCCAGCATCCTGGGGGGCACTGAAGCTTTCTTT. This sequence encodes CASILGGTEAFF.

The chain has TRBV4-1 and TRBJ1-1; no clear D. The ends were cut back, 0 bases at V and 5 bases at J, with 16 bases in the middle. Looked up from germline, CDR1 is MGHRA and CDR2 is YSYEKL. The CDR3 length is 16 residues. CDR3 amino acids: CASSQELDGGWTEAFF. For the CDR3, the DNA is TGCGCCAGCAGCCAAGAGTTGGATGGAGGCTGGACTGAAGCTTTCTTT.

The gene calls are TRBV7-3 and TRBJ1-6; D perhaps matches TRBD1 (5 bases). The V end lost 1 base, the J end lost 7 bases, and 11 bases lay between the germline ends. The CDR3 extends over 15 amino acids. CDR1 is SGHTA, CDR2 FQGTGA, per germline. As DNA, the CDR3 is TGTGCCAGCAGCTTAAACAGGTTCCCCAATTCACCCCTCCACTTT. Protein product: CASSLNRFPNSPLHF.

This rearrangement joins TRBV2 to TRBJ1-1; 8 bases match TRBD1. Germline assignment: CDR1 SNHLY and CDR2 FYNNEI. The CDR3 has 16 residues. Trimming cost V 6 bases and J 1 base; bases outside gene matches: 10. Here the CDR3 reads CASRRPQGARNTEAFF. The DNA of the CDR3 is TGTGCCAGCAGACGACCCCAGGGGGCCAGGAACACTGAAGCTTTCTTT.

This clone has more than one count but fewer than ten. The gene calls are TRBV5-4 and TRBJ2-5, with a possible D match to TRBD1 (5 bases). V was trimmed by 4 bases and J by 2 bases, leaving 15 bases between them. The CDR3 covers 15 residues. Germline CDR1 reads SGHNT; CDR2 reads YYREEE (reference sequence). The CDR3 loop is CASSLDPDSQETQYF. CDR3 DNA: TGTGCCAGCAGCCTGGACCCCGACAGTCAAGAGACCCAGTACTTC.

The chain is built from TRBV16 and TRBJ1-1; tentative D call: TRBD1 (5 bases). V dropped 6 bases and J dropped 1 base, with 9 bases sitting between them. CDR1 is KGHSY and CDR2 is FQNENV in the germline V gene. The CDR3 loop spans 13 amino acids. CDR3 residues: CASSPTENTEAFF. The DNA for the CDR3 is TGTGCCAGCAGTCCGACAGAGAACACTGAAGCTTTCTTT.

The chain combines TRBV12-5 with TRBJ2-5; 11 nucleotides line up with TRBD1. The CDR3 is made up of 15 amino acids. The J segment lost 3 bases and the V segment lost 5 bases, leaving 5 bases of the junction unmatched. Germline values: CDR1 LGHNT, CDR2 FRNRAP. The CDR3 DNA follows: TGTGCTAGTGGTAAAGGGGACAGGGGGGAAGAGACCCAGTACTTC. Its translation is CASGKGDRGEETQYF.

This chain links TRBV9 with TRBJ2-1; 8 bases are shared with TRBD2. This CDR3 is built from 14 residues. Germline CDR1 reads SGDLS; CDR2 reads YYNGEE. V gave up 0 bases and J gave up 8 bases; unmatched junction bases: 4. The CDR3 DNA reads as TGTGCCAGCAGCGTAGGGACTAGCACACATGAGCAGTTCTTC. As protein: CASSVGTSTHEQFF. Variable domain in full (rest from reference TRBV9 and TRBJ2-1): DSGVTQTPKHLITATGQRVTLRCSPRSGDLSVYWYQQSLDQGLQFLIQYYNGEERAKGNILERFSAQQFPDLHSELNLSSLELGDSALYFCASSVGTSTHEQFFGPGTRLTVL.

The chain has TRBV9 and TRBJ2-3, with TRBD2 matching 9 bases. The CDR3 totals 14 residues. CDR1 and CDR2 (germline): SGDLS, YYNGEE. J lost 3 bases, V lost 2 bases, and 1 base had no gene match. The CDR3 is CASSVGLATDTQYF. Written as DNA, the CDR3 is TGTGCCAGCAGCGTGGGACTAGCAACAGATACGCAGTATTTT.

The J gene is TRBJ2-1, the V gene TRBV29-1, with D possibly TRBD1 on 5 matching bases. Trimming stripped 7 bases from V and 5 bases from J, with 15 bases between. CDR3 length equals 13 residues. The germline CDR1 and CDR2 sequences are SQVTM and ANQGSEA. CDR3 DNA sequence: TGCAGCGCGAATAAGGGGCTTGACAATGAGCAGTTCTTC. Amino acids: CSANKGLDNEQFF.

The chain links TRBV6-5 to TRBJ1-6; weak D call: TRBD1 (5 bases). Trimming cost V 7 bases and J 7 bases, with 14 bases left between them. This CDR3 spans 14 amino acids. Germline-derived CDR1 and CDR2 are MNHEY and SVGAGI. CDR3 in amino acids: CASTWGVPNSPLHF. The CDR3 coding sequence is TGTGCCAGCACCTGGGGGGTTCCGAATTCACCCCTCCACTTT.

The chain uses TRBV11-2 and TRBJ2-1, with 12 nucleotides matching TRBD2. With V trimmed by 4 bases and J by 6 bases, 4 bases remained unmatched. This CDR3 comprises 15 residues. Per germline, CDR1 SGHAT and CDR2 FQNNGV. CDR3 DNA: TGTGCCAGCAGCTCCCTAGCGGGGGGGCTCAATGAGCAGTTCTTC. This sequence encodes CASSSLAGGLNEQFF.

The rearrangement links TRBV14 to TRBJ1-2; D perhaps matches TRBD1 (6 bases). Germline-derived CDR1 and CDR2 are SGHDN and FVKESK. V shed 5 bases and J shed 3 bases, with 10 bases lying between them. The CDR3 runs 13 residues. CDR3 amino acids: CASSSQGYYGYTF. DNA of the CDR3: TGTGCCAGCAGCTCGCAGGGGTACTATGGCTACACCTTC.

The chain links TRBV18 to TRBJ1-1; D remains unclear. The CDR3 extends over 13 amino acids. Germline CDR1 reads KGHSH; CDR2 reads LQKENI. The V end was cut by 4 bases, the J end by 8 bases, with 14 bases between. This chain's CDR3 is CASSRNHRDEAFF. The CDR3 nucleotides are TGTGCCAGCTCACGAAACCACAGAGACGAAGCTTTCTTT.

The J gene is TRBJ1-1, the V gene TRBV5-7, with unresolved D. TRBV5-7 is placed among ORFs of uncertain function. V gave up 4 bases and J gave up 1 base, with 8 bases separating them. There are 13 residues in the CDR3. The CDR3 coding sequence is TGTGCCAGCAGCCCAAACGGGAACACTGAAGCTTTCTTT. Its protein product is CASSPNGNTEAFF.

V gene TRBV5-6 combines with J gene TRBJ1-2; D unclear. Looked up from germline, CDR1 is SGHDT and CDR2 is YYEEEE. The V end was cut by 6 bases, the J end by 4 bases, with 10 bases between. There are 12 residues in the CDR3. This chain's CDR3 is CASTVEFYGYTF. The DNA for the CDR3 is TGTGCCAGCACCGTAGAGTTCTATGGCTACACCTTC.